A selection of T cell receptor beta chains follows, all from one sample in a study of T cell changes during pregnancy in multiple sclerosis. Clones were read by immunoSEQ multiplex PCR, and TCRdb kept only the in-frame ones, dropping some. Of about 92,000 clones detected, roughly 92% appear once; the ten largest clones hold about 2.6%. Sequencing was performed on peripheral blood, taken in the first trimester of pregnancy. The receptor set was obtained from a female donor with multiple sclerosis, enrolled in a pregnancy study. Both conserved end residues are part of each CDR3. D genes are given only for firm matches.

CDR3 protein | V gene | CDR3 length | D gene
CASSLGPTLSGRAYEQYF | TRBV5-4 | 18 | TRBD2
CASTRDRMAFF | TRBV6-1 | 11 | TRBD1
CASSEGLPDKKNTEAFF | TRBV19 | 17 | -
CASSYSRENQPQHF | TRBV6-6 | 14 | -
CASSLSDTYNEQFF | TRBV27 | 14 | -
CASNILAGGGYNEQFF | TRBV2 | 16 | TRBD2
CASSPPDRSSTDTQYF | TRBV18 | 16 | -
CASSLFSAGPREAFF | TRBV5-8 | 15 | -
CASAPGLANHNEQFF | TRBV12-5 | 15 | TRBD2
CASSLDRVGQPQHF | TRBV7-8 | 14 | -
CASSYTPGLYYNEQFF | TRBV6-5 | 16 | -
CASRGGSSYEQYF | TRBV28 | 13 | -
CASSGFNGRSDTQYF | TRBV9 | 15 | TRBD2
CASRDRSWEQFF | TRBV27 | 12 | -